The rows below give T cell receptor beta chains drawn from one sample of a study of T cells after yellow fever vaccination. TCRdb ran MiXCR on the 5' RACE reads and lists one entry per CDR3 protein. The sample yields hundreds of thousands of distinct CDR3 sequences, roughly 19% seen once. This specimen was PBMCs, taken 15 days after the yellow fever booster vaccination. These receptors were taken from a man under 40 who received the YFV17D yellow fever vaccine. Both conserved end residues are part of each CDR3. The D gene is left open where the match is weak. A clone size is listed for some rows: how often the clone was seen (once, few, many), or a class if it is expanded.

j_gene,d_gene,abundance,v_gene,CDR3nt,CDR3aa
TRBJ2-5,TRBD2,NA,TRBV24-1,TGTGCCACCAGTGATTCCCGACTAGCGGATAGGGGAGAGACCCAGTACTTC,CATSDSRLADRGETQYF
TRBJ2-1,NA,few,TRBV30,TGTGCCTGGAGTGTACGGCGGGGCAATGAGCAGTTCTTC,CAWSVRRGNEQFF
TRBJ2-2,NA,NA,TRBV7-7,TGTGCTAGTAGGGGGGCCGTTAACACCGGGGAGCTGTTTTTT,CASRGAVNTGELFF
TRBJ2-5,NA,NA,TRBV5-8,TGTGCCACCGACACCACTATCAGAAAGACCCAGTACTTC,CATDTTIRKTQYF
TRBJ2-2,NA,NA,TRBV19,TGTGCCAGTAGTACCGCCCGGAGGCTGTTTTTT,CASSTARRLFF
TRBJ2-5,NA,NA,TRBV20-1,TGCAGTGCTAACAGGGTGGAGACCCAGTACTTC,CSANRVETQYF
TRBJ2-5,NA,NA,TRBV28,TGTGCCAGCAGCAGAGTGGGACCACAAGAGACCCAGTACTTC,CASSRVGPQETQYF
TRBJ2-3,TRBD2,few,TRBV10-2,TGCGCCCTCAGGGCGGGAGGAAGGAGCACAGATACGCAGTATTTT,CALRAGGRSTDTQYF
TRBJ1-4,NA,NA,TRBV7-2,TGTGCCAGCAGCTTAGTGCTGCAGGAAAAACTGTTTTTT,CASSLVLQEKLFF
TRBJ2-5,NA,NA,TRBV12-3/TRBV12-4,TGTGCCAGCAGTTTAGCGGGCTACCAAGAGACCCAGTACTTC,CASSLAGYQETQYF
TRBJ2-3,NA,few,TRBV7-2,TGTGCCAGCAGCTTAGCGCAGGCTCGAACAGATACGCAGTATTTT,CASSLAQARTDTQYF
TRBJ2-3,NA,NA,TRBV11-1,TGTGCCAGCTCCCAACCCCCCAACGAGGACCTTTCGGTGGTTACGCAGTATTTT,CASSQPPNEDLSVVTQYF
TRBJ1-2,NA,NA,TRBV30,TGTGCCTGGAGTGTAAACTATGGCTACACCTTC,CAWSVNYGYTF
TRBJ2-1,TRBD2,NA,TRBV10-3,TGTGCCATCCGAGCTAGCGGGAGTGGGTCCTACAATGAGCAGTTCTTC,CAIRASGSGSYNEQFF
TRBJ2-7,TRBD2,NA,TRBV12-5,TGTGCTAGTGGTTTTACCCCCTTTGAGGGGAGGGTCGAAAAAGCGCAGTACTTC,CASGFTPFEGRVEKAQYF
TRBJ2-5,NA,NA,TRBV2,TGTGCCAGCAGTGGAGGGGCGGGTAGCGGAGAAGAGACCCAGTACTTC,CASSGGAGSGEETQYF
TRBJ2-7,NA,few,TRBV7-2,TGTGCCAGCAGTGGGGACTCCGCATACTACGAGCAGTACTTC,CASSGDSAYYEQYF